These 32 T cell receptor beta chains were sequenced from one sample in a study of T cell responses to AZD1222 COVID-19 vaccine. Measured with immunoSEQ multiplex PCR; TCRdb has only the in-frame clones, and not every one. The sample shows roughly 200,000 clones, about 94% of them seen only once. Sequencing used peripheral blood, obtained 28 days after the second dose of the MenACWY control vaccine. These receptors were obtained from an adult who received the MenACWY meningococcal vaccine as a control.

Details on this clone: Additional DNA sequences in this sample encode the identical CDR3. The V call is TRBV28, the J call TRBJ2-7, with TRBD1 matching 9 bases. V trimming: 6 bases; J trimming: 1 base; junction bases outside the gene matches: 4. CDR1 and CDR2 from the germline V gene are MDHEN and SYDVKM. The CDR3 is made up of 14 amino acids. The chain's CDR3 is CASRGQGLSYEQYF. In nucleotides, the CDR3 is TGTGCCAGCAGAGGACAGGGGTTGTCCTACGAGCAGTACTTC.

This clone has just one count. V and J are TRBV19 and TRBJ1-1; D might be TRBD1 (5 bases). V was cut by 5 bases and J by 4 bases, with 20 bases left in between. Per germline, CDR1 LNHDA and CDR2 SQIVND (reference sequence). The CDR3 runs to 16 residues. The CDR3 loop reads CASSVDITGGSTEAFF. As DNA, the CDR3 is TGTGCCAGTAGTGTGGATATTACAGGCGGAAGCACTGAAGCTTTCTTT.

Worth noting for this clone: The junction departs from the called germline gene at one end, perhaps through a read error. The chain has TRBV5-4 and TRBJ2-2; 14 bases map to TRBD2. The CDR3 is 19 amino acids. The germline gives CDR1 SGHNT, CDR2 YYREEE (reference sequence). The CDR3, as DNA: TGTGCCAGCAGCTTAACGACTAGCGGGGGGGAAGTGAACACCGGAGAGCTGTTTTTT. Protein product: CASSLTTSGGEVNTGELFF.

This chain joins TRBV5-4 and TRBJ2-5, with 11 nucleotides matching TRBD2. Germline V lookup: CDR1 SGHNT, CDR2 YYREEE (reference sequence). This CDR3 region has 16 residues. J was trimmed by 1 base and V by 4 bases; bases with no gene match: 6. CDR3 coding DNA: TGTGCCAGCAGCCCGGGACTAGCGGAGATCCAAGAGACCCAGTACTTC. This translates into CASSPGLAEIQETQYF.

The V and J genes are TRBV5-1 and TRBJ2-7, with D perhaps matching TRBD2 (7 bases). CDR1 is SGHRS, CDR2 YFSETQ, per germline. V lost 4 bases, J lost 3 bases, and 14 bases lay in between. The CDR3 length is 14 residues. The CDR3 here is CASSPLGGLYEQYF. As DNA, the CDR3 is TGCGCCAGCAGCCCATTGGGGGGGCTCTACGAGCAGTACTTC.

In its sample, this clone was seen once. The chain combines TRBV18 with TRBJ2-5; no clear D. This CDR3 spans 14 amino acids. Germline CDR1 is KGHSH and CDR2 is LQKENI. With 3 bases removed from V and 1 base from J, the gap between germline ends came to 9 bases. The CDR3 region has the DNA TGTGCCAGCTCACCCAGACACCGCCAAGAGACCCAGTACTTC. Its protein product is CASSPRHRQETQYF. The full variable domain, its missing parts supplied by reference TRBV18 and TRBJ2-5, is NAGVMQNPRHLVRRRGQEARLRCSPMKGHSHVYWYRQLPEEGLKFMVYLQKENIIDESGMPKERFSAEFPKEGPSILRIQQVVRGDSAAYFCASSPRHRQETQYFGPGTRLLVL.

The genes are TRBV29-1 and TRBJ2-4, with 9 bases lining up with TRBD2. V lost 7 bases, J lost 4 bases, and 14 bases stayed unmatched. The CDR3 runs to 16 residues. CDR1 is SQVTM, CDR2 ANQGSEA, per germline. The chain's CDR3 is CSALLGFLAGKNIQYF. CDR3 nucleotides: TGCAGCGCTCTACTAGGGTTTCTAGCGGGGAAAAACATTCAGTACTTC. The variable domain in full, completed from reference TRBV29-1 and TRBJ2-4, reads SAVISQKPSRDICQRGTSLTIQCQVDSQVTMMFWYRQQPGQSLTLIATANQGSEATYESGFVIDKFPISRPNLTFSTLTVSNMSPEDSSIYLCSALLGFLAGKNIQYFGAGTRLSVL.

The chain carries TRBV6-5 and TRBJ2-7, with TRBD1 identical over 7 bases. The CDR3 has 13 amino acids. Germline V gene sequence: CDR1 MNHEY, CDR2 SVGAGI. V gave up 6 bases and J gave up 3 bases; unmatched junction bases: 5. CDR3 sequence reads: CASSPDRVYEQYF. The CDR3, as DNA: TGTGCCAGCAGCCCCGACAGGGTCTACGAGCAGTACTTC.

The CDR3 nucleotides are TGTGCCAGCAGTTACCCGACAGGTCCCCCTCCGATGTGGGATCAGCCCCAGCATTTT. The encoded protein is CASSYPTGPPPMWDQPQHF. V is TRBV6-2 or TRBV6-3 and J is TRBJ1-5; D might be TRBD1 (6 bases). Trimming took off 2 bases at V and 5 bases at J, with 25 bases between the two ends. The V gene's germline CDR1 is MNHEY and CDR2 SVGEGT. The CDR3 length is 19 residues.

The V gene is TRBV24-1, the J gene TRBJ1-2; no clear D gene. The V gene lost 0 bases and the J gene lost 5 bases, with 6 bases spanning the gap. Germline-derived CDR1 and CDR2 are KGHDR and SFDVKD. The CDR3 has 13 amino acids. CDR3 amino acids: CATSDLGGYGYTF. The CDR3 DNA is TGTGCCACCAGTGATTTGGGAGGTTATGGCTACACCTTC.

The chain links TRBV6-1 to TRBJ2-7; D not resolved. CDR3 length equals 14 residues. Germline lookup yields CDR1 MNHNS and CDR2 SASEGT. V lost 1 base to trimming and J lost 6 bases, with 13 bases between them. The CDR3 nucleotides read TGTGCCAGCAGTGAAGGGCGGATCGCGGCCGAGCAGTACTTC. Translating gives CASSEGRIAAEQYF.

The rearrangement joins TRBV19 to TRBJ2-1, with 10 bases aligning to TRBD2. CDR1 is LNHDA and CDR2 is SQIVND in the germline V gene (reference sequence). The CDR3 loop spans 19 amino acids. Trimming removed 2 bases from V and 0 bases from J; junction bases left unmatched: 10. In DNA, the CDR3 is TGTGCCAGTAGTATAAGGCTAGCGGGGGCTACCAACTCCTACAATGAGCAGTTCTTC. Translation gives CASSIRLAGATNSYNEQFF.

The chain is built from TRBV5-1 and TRBJ1-3; weak D call: TRBD1 (5 bases). Germline V lookup: CDR1 SGHRS, CDR2 YFSETQ. V shed 0 bases and J shed 4 bases, with 14 bases lying between them. The CDR3 consists of 16 residues. The CDR3 DNA reads TGCGCCAGCAGCTTGGAGCGGGGGAGTACAGGAAACACCATATATTTT. It specifies CASSLERGSTGNTIYF. Using reference TRBV5-1 and TRBJ1-3 for the parts outside the CDR3, the full variable domain is KAGVTQTPRYLIKTRGQQVTLSCSPISGHRSVSWYQQTPGQGLQFLFEYFSETQRNKGNFPGRFSGRQFSNSRSEMNVSTLELGDSALYLCASSLERGSTGNTIYFGEGSWLTVV.

The chain combines TRBV7-9 with TRBJ1-5; D call uncertain. The V gene lost 5 bases and the J gene lost 4 bases, with 12 bases spanning the gap. The CDR3 is made up of 14 amino acids. Germline V gives CDR1 SEHNR, CDR2 FQNEAQ (reference sequence). The CDR3: CASSVGQANQPQHF. CDR3 coding DNA: TGTGCCAGCAGCGTAGGGCAAGCGAATCAGCCCCAGCATTTT.

The CDR3 DNA sequence: TGTGCCAGCAGTGATAACAGAATGAACACTGAAGCTTTCTTT. This sequence encodes CASSDNRMNTEAFF. V and J are TRBV2 and TRBJ1-1, with D unresolved. With 3 bases removed from V and 0 bases from J, the gap between germline ends came to 8 bases. This CDR3 contains 14 residues. CDR1 is SNHLY and CDR2 is FYNNEI in the germline V gene. Variable domain in full (rest from reference TRBV2 and TRBJ1-1): EPEVTQTPSHQVTQMGQEVILRCVPISNHLYFYWYRQILGQKVEFLVSFYNNEISEKSEIFDDQFSVERPDGSNFTLKIRSTKLEDSAMYFCASSDNRMNTEAFFGQGTRLTVV.

This clone has just one count. The chain links TRBV27 to TRBJ2-3; 9 nucleotides agree with TRBD2. V lost 2 bases and J lost 2; bases outside the gene matches: 8. Looked up from germline, CDR1 is MNHEY and CDR2 is SMNVEV (reference sequence). This CDR3 is built from 17 residues. The CDR3 DNA is TGTGCCAGCAGTTTAGCCCGACTAGCGGTTAACACAGATACGCAGTATTTT. Protein sequence: CASSLARLAVNTDTQYF.

This rearrangement joins TRBV6-5 to TRBJ1-3; D is possibly TRBD1 (6 bases). Trimming stripped 5 bases from V and 4 bases from J, with 9 bases between. The CDR3 extends over 13 amino acids. Germline V CDR1 and CDR2: MNHEY, SVGAGI. The DNA for the CDR3 is TGTGCCAGCAGTCGGGGGCTCGGAAACACCATATATTTT. This codes for CASSRGLGNTIYF.

The chain links TRBV6-5 to TRBJ1-5, with 7 positions matching TRBD1. This CDR3 comprises 14 residues. Germline V gene lookup returns CDR1 MNHEY and CDR2 SVGAGI. V was pared by 7 bases and J by 4 bases, with 7 bases of the junction left unmatched. CDR3 sequence reads: CASNDPGQNQPQHF. Here the CDR3 DNA reads TGTGCCAGCAACGACCCGGGACAGAATCAGCCCCAGCATTTT.

The genes are TRBV18 and TRBJ1-1, with TRBD1 as a possible D gene (5 bases). This CDR3 is built from 14 residues. V lost 0 bases and J lost 0, with 5 bases in between. CDR1 KGHSH and CDR2 LQKENI come from the germline V gene. The CDR3 reads CASSPPGVNTEAFF. The CDR3, as DNA: TGTGCCAGCTCACCACCAGGGGTGAACACTGAAGCTTTCTTT.

The rearrangement uses TRBV7-2 and TRBJ1-2; D is possibly TRBD1 (6 bases). The length of the CDR3 is 13 residues. V was shortened by 2 bases and J by 7 bases, with 11 bases between the two germline ends. Germline CDR1 reads SGHTA; CDR2 reads FQGNSA. As DNA, the CDR3 is TGTGCCAGCAGCTTACAGGGGAGCTTTGGCTACACCTTC. It translates to CASSLQGSFGYTF. The full variable domain, in which reference TRBV7-2 and TRBJ1-2 provide the parts outside the CDR3, is GAGVSQSPSNKVTEKGKDVELRCDPISGHTALYWYRQSLGQGLEFLIYFQGNSAPDKSGLPSDRFSAERTGGSVSTLTIQRTQQEDSAVYLCASSLQGSFGYTFGSGTRLTVV.

The J gene is TRBJ2-7, the V gene TRBV29-1, with 7 positions matching TRBD2. The CDR3 extends over 13 amino acids. The trim removed 6 bases at V and 0 bases at J, leaving 5 bases unmatched. CDR1 SQVTM and CDR2 ANQGSEA come from the germline V gene. The CDR3 spells CSVSGTYSYEQYF. CDR3 DNA sequence: TGCAGCGTGAGCGGGACTTACTCCTACGAGCAGTACTTC.

This clone was seen once. The DNA of the CDR3 is TGTGCCAGCTCACGGGACAGAGTCCAAGAGACCCAGTACTTC. Translated, it gives CASSRDRVQETQYF. The V call is TRBV7-2, the J call TRBJ2-5; 7 bases are shared with TRBD1. The CDR3 has 14 amino acids. Germline loops: CDR1 SGHTA, CDR2 FQGNSA. With 8 bases clipped from V and 1 base from J, the junction kept 7 bases outside the gene matches.

The J gene is TRBJ2-7, the V gene TRBV30; D call uncertain. V lost 2 bases to trimming and J lost 3 bases, with 11 bases between them. Germline V gene sequence: CDR1 GTSNPN, CDR2 SVGIG (reference sequence). The CDR3 runs 13 residues. The CDR3 coding sequence is TGTGCCTGGAGTAGTGTGAGAAGCTACGAGCAGTACTTC. Translated, it gives CAWSSVRSYEQYF. The full variable domain, its missing parts supplied by reference TRBV30 and TRBJ2-7, is SQTIHQWPATLVQPVGSPLSLECTVEGTSNPNLYWYRQAAGRGLQLLFYSVGIGQISSEVPQNLSASRPQDRQFILSSKKLLLSDSGFYLCAWSSVRSYEQYFGPGTRLTVT.

V usage is TRBV7-6 and J usage is TRBJ2-7; 10 bases agree with TRBD1. V was clipped by 7 bases and J by 6 bases; unmatched bases: 12. This CDR3 region has 15 residues. Germline-derived CDR1 and CDR2 are SGHVS and FNYEAQ. CDR3 nucleotides: TGTGCCAGCACCCCCACCGGGACAGGGGTTCTCGAGCAGTACTTC. Residues: CASTPTGTGVLEQYF.

V is TRBV29-1 and J is TRBJ1-1; D is perhaps TRBD1 (6 bases). The V end lost 7 bases, the J end lost 11 bases, and 20 bases lay between the germline ends. This CDR3 has 12 residues. Germline assignment: CDR1 SQVTM and CDR2 ANQGSEA. The CDR3 nucleotides read TGCAGCGCGTTGGGGGACAAGTTCTGGGCTTTCTTT. Translating gives CSALGDKFWAFF.

The chain couples TRBV6-5 to TRBJ2-1, with 8 bases fitting TRBD1. This CDR3 has 13 amino acids. Trimming cost V 5 bases and J 9 bases; bases outside gene matches: 6. Per germline, CDR1 MNHEY and CDR2 SVGAGI. CDR3 region: CASSPTGGREQFF. DNA of the CDR3: TGTGCCAGCAGTCCAACAGGGGGGCGTGAGCAGTTCTTC.

This clone has a single count. At the DNA level, this CDR3 is encoded by other sequences in the same sample as well. The V call is TRBV12-3 or TRBV12-4, the J call TRBJ2-3; possibly TRBD2 for D (6 bases). V dropped 6 bases and J dropped 6 bases, with 10 bases sitting between them. The CDR3 is 12 amino acids. CDR3 protein: CASSPAGDTQYF. CDR3 coding DNA: TGTGCCAGCAGCCCGGCGGGGGATACGCAGTATTTT.

V and J are TRBV6-5 and TRBJ2-2, with no clear D. Per germline, CDR1 MNHEY and CDR2 SVGAGI. Trimming stripped 10 bases from V and 1 base from J, with 7 bases between. CDR3 length equals 12 residues. The CDR3 loop reads CATNWNTGELFF. As DNA, the CDR3 is TGTGCCACTAACTGGAACACCGGGGAGCTGTTTTTT.

The rearrangement joins TRBV5-1 to TRBJ2-3; 7 bases agree with TRBD1. CDR1 is SGHRS, CDR2 YFSETQ, per germline. After removal of 5 bases from V and 2 bases from J, the junction contained 5 bases not matched to a gene. The CDR3 sequence is 14 residues long. CDR3 sequence reads: CASRRQGITDTQYF. The CDR3 coding sequence is TGCGCCAGCAGGAGACAGGGAATCACAGATACGCAGTATTTT. Full variable domain (remainder filled in from reference TRBV5-1 and TRBJ2-3): KAGVTQTPRYLIKTRGQQVTLSCSPISGHRSVSWYQQTPGQGLQFLFEYFSETQRNKGNFPGRFSGRQFSNSRSEMNVSTLELGDSALYLCASRRQGITDTQYFGPGTRLTVL.

The chain combines TRBV7-6 with TRBJ2-2; TRBD1 aligns across 8 bases. The J segment lost 5 bases and the V segment lost 6 bases, leaving 8 bases of the junction unmatched. This CDR3 is 15 amino acids long. Germline CDR1 is SGHVS and CDR2 is FNYEAQ. In nucleotides, the CDR3 is TGTGCCAGCAGTTATCGACAGGGGAGAACCGGGGAGCTGTTTTTT. This gives the protein CASSYRQGRTGELFF.

This clone has just one count. The chain employs TRBV5-1 and TRBJ1-1; unclear D gene. The germline CDR1 and CDR2 sequences are SGHRS and YFSETQ. CDR3 length equals 13 residues. Trimming shortened V by 0 bases and J by 10 bases, and 13 bases separated the two germline ends. CDR3 loop: CASSLGPNEVAFF. In nucleotides, the CDR3 is TGCGCCAGCAGCTTGGGACCGAACGAGGTAGCTTTCTTT.

The gene calls are TRBV19 and TRBJ2-5, with 10 bases aligning to TRBD2. The CDR3 extends over 14 amino acids. V dropped 5 bases and J dropped 5; count of bases not matched to a gene: 5. CDR1 is LNHDA, CDR2 SQIVND, per germline (reference sequence). This CDR3 reads CASSPTSGVETQYF. The DNA of the CDR3 is TGTGCCAGTAGTCCAACTAGCGGGGTTGAGACCCAGTACTTC.